The clone carrying this T cell receptor beta chain appeared many times. Its antigen is not known. CD8 memory merged CD45RO+ cells and CCR7-negative CD45RA+ TemRA cells into one population. These data are taken from a study of shared clonotypes between healthy human individuals. Per germline, CDR1 MNHEY and CDR2 SMNVEV (reference sequence). The CDR3 has 20 amino acids. The trim removed 5 bases at V and 4 bases at J, leaving 23 bases unmatched. General study findings and limits: Only a few donors were included, so the genetic and exposure-history diversity represented was limited. A handful of donors had 5% to 6.5% of their naive CD4 clonotypes in common.

Profiled with immunoSEQ multiplex PCR; TCRdb holds only in-frame clones, not every one. The sample has around 100,000 clones; roughly 66% are singletons. V is TRBV27 and J is TRBJ2-1, with 7 bases identical to TRBD2. The sequenced sample was memory CD8+ T cells sorted from blood. Subset described: CD45RO+ cells pooled with CCR7-negative TemRA cells. The TCR comes from a woman aged 25 to 39 in good health. DNA for the CDR3: TGTGCCAGCAGTACTTATGCCCCTGGGGAGCGGGACCCTTTTTACAATGAGCAGTTCTTC. Its protein is CASSTYAPGERDPFYNEQFF.